This T cell receptor beta chain was captured by sequencing in a study of response to subunit inactivated influenza vaccine. Study-wide findings and caveats: The authors proposed limited new T cell recruitment per seasonal influenza vaccination.

Concerning this clonotype: Its antigen is unidentified.

Germline assignment: CDR1 SGHRS and CDR2 YFSETQ. Between the trimmed V and J ends, which lost 4 bases and 4 bases, there was a span of 6 bases. The CDR3 spans 13 residues. One entry per CDR3 protein results from TCRdb running MiXCR on the RT-PCR reads. This table has about 240,000 distinct CDR3 sequences, 9% to 15% appearing once. The clonotype was recovered from a man over 45 who received an inactivated influenza vaccine. This chain connects TRBV5-1 to TRBJ2-6; D remains ambiguous. The source material was non-naive T cells sorted from PBMCs, sampled less than 15 days before vaccination. The CDR3 loop reads CASSPQGANVLTF. CDR3 nucleotides: TGCGCCAGCAGCCCGCAAGGGGCCAACGTCCTGACTTTC.